This T cell receptor (beta chain) is from a study of T cells in Graves' hyperthyroidism and ophthalmopathy. Study-wide context: The authors collected peripheral blood at initial diagnosis, before any treatment.

Researchers took RNA transcripts and amplified the TCR beta CDR3 regions from them. HTBI primers were used for first-round RT-PCR of the TCR CDR3. Each CDR3 protein gets one entry after TCRdb re-called the multiplex PCR reads with MiXCR. This sample carries 500,000 to 650,000 distinct CDR3 sequences, 12% to 15% of them seen once, and the ten largest clones take around 14%. Clinical symptoms, serum thyroxine and TRAb, thyroid ultrasound and orbital computed tomography together formed the diagnostic basis. The length of the CDR3 is 11 residues. The V gene's germline CDR1 is MDHEN and CDR2 SYDVKM. The V gene lost 8 bases and the J gene lost 5 bases, with 6 bases spanning the gap. This clonotype showed up just a few times.

The chain joins TRBV28 to TRBJ2-2, with D uncertain. The TCR originated in a woman aged 35 to 49 with Graves' hyperthyroidism. Sequences were obtained from blood. The CDR3 loop is CASRWTGELFF. In DNA form, the CDR3 reads TGTGCCAGCCGGTGGACCGGGGAGCTGTTTTTT. Filled out from reference TRBV28 and TRBJ2-2, the complete variable domain reads DVKVTQSSRYLVKRTGEKVFLECVQDMDHENMFWYRQDPGLGLRLIYFSYDVKMKEKGDIPEGYSVSREKKERFSLILESASTNQTSMYLCASRWTGELFFGEGSRLTVL.